This T cell receptor (beta chain) was sequenced in a study of shared clonotypes between healthy human individuals. Here immunoSEQ multiplex PCR was the method, and the copy in TCRdb shows in-frame clones only, minus some. Counted here are 2.3 million or so clones, 80% to 95% occurring once; the ten biggest clones make up 0.39%. Sequenced sample: naive CD4+ T cells from PBMCs. Documented subset: CD45RA+ positively selected. The source is a man between 18 and 35 years old in good health. Some clones in this sample may be carry-over from other donors' samples.

The CDR3 DNA is TGTGCCAGCAGTTTATCAGGCGGCAACAATGAGCAGTTCTTC. The encoded protein is CASSLSGGNNEQFF. The chain recombines TRBV28 with TRBJ2-1; D is unresolved. Looked up from germline, CDR1 is MDHEN and CDR2 is SYDVKM. V lost 1 base and J lost 5, with 9 bases in between. The CDR3 is made up of 14 amino acids. Based on the CDR3 plus reference TRBV28 and TRBJ2-1, the full variable domain is DVKVTQSSRYLVKRTGEKVFLECVQDMDHENMFWYRQDPGLGLRLIYFSYDVKMKEKGDIPEGYSVSREKKERFSLILESASTNQTSMYLCASSLSGGNNEQFFGPGTRLTVL.